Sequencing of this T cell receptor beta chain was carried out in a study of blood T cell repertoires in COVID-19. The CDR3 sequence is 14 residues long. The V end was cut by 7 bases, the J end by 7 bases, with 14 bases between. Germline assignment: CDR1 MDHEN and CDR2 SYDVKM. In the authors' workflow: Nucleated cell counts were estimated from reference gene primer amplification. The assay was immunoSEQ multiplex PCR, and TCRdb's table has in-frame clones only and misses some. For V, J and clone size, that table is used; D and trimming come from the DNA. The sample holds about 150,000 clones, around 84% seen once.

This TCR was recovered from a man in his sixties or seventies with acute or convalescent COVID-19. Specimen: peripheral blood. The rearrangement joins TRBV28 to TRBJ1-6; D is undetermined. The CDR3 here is CASTPGGSNSPLHF. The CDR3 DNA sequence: TGTGCCAGCACTCCGGGAGGGTCCAATTCACCCCTCCACTTT.